The 13 T cell receptor beta chains given below trace back to one sample, sequenced in a study of T cells after yellow fever vaccination. TCRdb called the 5' RACE reads again in MiXCR, with one record for every CDR3 protein. The sample includes fewer than 650,000 distinct CDR3 sequences, roughly a fifth of them seen just once. The material was PBMCs, obtained 21 days after the first yellow fever vaccination. These receptor sequences come from a man between 18 and 35 years old who received the YFV17D yellow fever vaccine.

This clonotype was seen more than once but under ten times. J is TRBJ2-5 and V is TRBV20-1; TRBD2 agrees at 8 bases. CDR3 length equals 14 residues. J gave up 2 bases and V 4 bases, and 6 bases lay outside the gene matches. Germline V CDR1 and CDR2: DFQATT, SNEGSKA (reference sequence). The CDR3 DNA follows: TGCAGTGCTACCTCGGGACTAGATCAAGAGACCCAGTACTTC. It is translated as CSATSGLDQETQYF.

The chain employs TRBV5-5 and TRBJ1-2; possible D gene TRBD1, 5 bases. This CDR3 region has 15 residues. Deletions cut 1 base from V and 4 bases from J, with 14 bases between. Germline CDR1 and CDR2: SGHKS and YYEKEE (reference sequence). The CDR3 loop is CASSLSPGGAYGYTF. DNA of the CDR3: TGTGCCAGCAGCTTGTCTCCAGGTGGGGCCTATGGCTACACCTTC.

This clonotype was counted between two and nine times. The V gene is TRBV10-3, the J gene TRBJ1-1; TRBD1 is a possible D gene (6 bases). Germline assignment: CDR1 ENHRY and CDR2 SYGVKD. Trimming shortened V by 6 bases and J by 3 bases, and 14 bases separated the two germline ends. This CDR3 is 14 amino acids long. The CDR3 loop is CAISGYRDDTEAFF. The CDR3 DNA sequence: TGTGCCATCAGCGGTTACAGGGATGACACTGAAGCTTTCTTT.

This clonotype was found a few times. This sequence joins TRBV29-1 and TRBJ2-3, with 8 bases fitting TRBD1. Germline values: CDR1 SQVTM, CDR2 ANQGSEA. The CDR3 runs 15 residues. V shed 7 bases, J shed 1 base, and the junction held 10 bases outside the gene matches. The DNA for the CDR3 is TGCAGCGGATGGGATGGACAGGGCGGCACAGATACGCAGTATTTT. This gives the protein CSGWDGQGGTDTQYF.

The chain has TRBV2 and TRBJ1-5; D is possibly TRBD1 (5 bases). V was shortened by 8 bases and J by 9 bases, with 20 bases between the two germline ends. Germline assignment: CDR1 SNHLY and CDR2 FYNNEI. This CDR3 is 14 amino acids long. CDR3: CASGGKIGDLPQHF. The CDR3, as DNA: TGTGCCAGCGGGGGGAAGATAGGGGATCTGCCCCAGCATTTT. Using reference TRBV2 and TRBJ1-5 for the parts outside the CDR3, the full variable domain is EPEVTQTPSHQVTQMGQEVILRCVPISNHLYFYWYRQILGQKVEFLVSFYNNEISEKSEIFDDQFSVERPDGSNFTLKIRSTKLEDSAMYFCASGGKIGDLPQHFGDGTRLSIL.

V usage is TRBV29-1 and J usage is TRBJ2-7, with D possibly matching TRBD1 (5 bases). The CDR3 covers 12 residues. V was clipped by 7 bases and J by 4 bases, with 14 bases between them. CDR1 and CDR2 from the germline V gene are SQVTM and ANQGSEA. The CDR3 loop is CSALGKGYEQYF. The CDR3 coding sequence is TGCAGCGCCCTAGGAAAGGGGTACGAGCAGTACTTC.

A few counts support this clonotype. The chain carries TRBV7-8 and TRBJ2-7, with D unclear. Per the germline V gene, CDR1 is SGHVS and CDR2 is FQNEAQ. The CDR3 totals 13 residues. The V end lost 5 bases, the J end lost 1 base, and 9 bases lay between the germline ends. CDR3 loop: CASSPVPSYEQYF. CDR3 DNA: TGTGCCAGCAGCCCGGTCCCTTCCTACGAGCAGTACTTC.

J is TRBJ2-5 and V is TRBV9, with a weak D call TRBD1 (6 bases). This CDR3 has 14 amino acids. Trimming shortened V by 3 bases and J by 4 bases, and 13 bases separated the two germline ends. Germline loops: CDR1 SGDLS, CDR2 YYNGEE. The DNA of the CDR3 is TGTGCCAGCAGCGCCAGGGGTCCCTCAGAGACCCAGTACTTC. The encoded protein is CASSARGPSETQYF. Supplemented by reference TRBV9 and TRBJ2-5, the full variable domain reads DSGVTQTPKHLITATGQRVTLRCSPRSGDLSVYWYQQSLDQGLQFLIQYYNGEERAKGNILERFSAQQFPDLHSELNLSSLELGDSALYFCASSARGPSETQYFGPGTRLLVL.

This clonotype was counted only a few times. The genes are TRBV4-1 and TRBJ1-6; D is possibly TRBD1 (6 bases). CDR3 length: 15 amino acids. Trimming took off 4 bases at V and 9 bases at J, with 16 bases between the two ends. Germline V gives CDR1 MGHRA, CDR2 YSYEKL. CDR3 DNA sequence: TGCGCCAGCAGCCTTACCGGGACACCATTTTCACCCCTCCACTTT. Encoded protein: CASSLTGTPFSPLHF.

The rearrangement uses TRBV5-1 and TRBJ2-2; 10 bases fit TRBD2. The germline gives CDR1 SGHRS, CDR2 YFSETQ. The V and J ends lost 5 bases and 1 base, in that order; junction bases with no gene match: 2. The CDR3 has 15 amino acids. CDR3 amino acids: CASRIAGGNTGELFF. CDR3 coding DNA: TGCGCCAGCAGGATAGCGGGGGGGAACACCGGGGAGCTGTTTTTT.

V is TRBV5-1 and J is TRBJ1-3; D is undetermined. The germline V and J ends were trimmed by 0 bases and 6 bases, with 10 bases remaining between them. This CDR3 is built from 14 residues. From germline, CDR1 is SGHRS and CDR2 YFSETQ. The CDR3, as DNA: TGCGCCAGCAGCTTGGCGGAAGGGTCAAACACCATATATTTT. This translates into CASSLAEGSNTIYF.

This clonotype was detected ten times or more. The chain employs TRBV12-3 or TRBV12-4 and TRBJ2-1; no firm D call. The CDR3 consists of 10 residues. V was trimmed by 10 bases and J by 2 bases, leaving 3 bases between them. CDR3: CATAYNEQFF. The CDR3 nucleotides are TGTGCCACGGCCTACAATGAGCAGTTCTTC.

In this sample, this clonotype turned up many times. This chain connects TRBV6-5 to TRBJ1-4; TRBD1 matches at 7 bases. The CDR3 runs 14 residues. CDR1 is MNHEY, CDR2 SVGAGI, per germline. V lost 5 bases to trimming and J lost 10 bases; unmatched junction nucleotides: 10. The CDR3 DNA reads TGTGCCAGCAGTCCCGACAGGGAAACCGGAAAACTGTTTTTT. Protein: CASSPDRETGKLFF.